This T cell receptor (beta chain) was captured by sequencing in a study of blood T cells in healthy people across ages. Whole-study results and caveats: The study found more naive CD4+ cells and higher diversity in long-lived than aged donors.

The CDR3 runs to 16 residues. With 1 base removed from V and 0 bases from J, the gap between germline ends came to 9 bases. Germline lookup yields CDR1 KGHDR and CDR2 SFDVKD. As for this clonotype: What it recognizes is unknown.

Sample-barcoded 5' priming and a J-beta primer mix drove a second PCR of about 7 to 11 cycles. TCRdb reanalysed the 5' RACE reads using MiXCR and keeps one entry per CDR3 protein. The sample lists about 1.4 million distinct CDR3 sequences, almost 60% occurring once. Sequenced: blood. The gene calls are TRBV24-1 and TRBJ2-1; D unresolved. The receptor was isolated from a man between 18 and 35 years old in good health. CDR3 in DNA: TGTGCCACCAGTGATTTCGCTACTGGCTCCTACAATGAGCAGTTCTTC. Residues: CATSDFATGSYNEQFF.